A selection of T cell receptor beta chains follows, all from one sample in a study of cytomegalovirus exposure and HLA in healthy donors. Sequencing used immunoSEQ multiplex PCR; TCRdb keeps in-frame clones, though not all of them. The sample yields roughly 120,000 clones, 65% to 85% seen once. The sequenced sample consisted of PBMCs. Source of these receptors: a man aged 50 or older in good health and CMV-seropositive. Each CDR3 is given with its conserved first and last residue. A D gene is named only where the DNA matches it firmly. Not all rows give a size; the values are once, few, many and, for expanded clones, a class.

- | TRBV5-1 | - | CASSLSSRGTEAFF
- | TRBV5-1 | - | CASSLDSGTDTQYF
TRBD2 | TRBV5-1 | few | CASSLGGLQETQYF
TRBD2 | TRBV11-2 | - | CASSLERGAYEQYF
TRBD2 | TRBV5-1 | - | CASSYLAGEAYEQYF
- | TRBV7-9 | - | CASSGTGASYNSPLHF
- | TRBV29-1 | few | CSVEDQRNTIYF
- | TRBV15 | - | CATSRGGSFSYNSPLHF
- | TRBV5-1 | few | CASSKLGGRNTEAFF
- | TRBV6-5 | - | CASSYSGRRRDTQYF
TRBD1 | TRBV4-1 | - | CASSQVVQGASSGANVLTF
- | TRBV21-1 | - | CASSKGSLEGGPTCYNEQFF
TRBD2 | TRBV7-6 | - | CASSPSASGGGDTQYF
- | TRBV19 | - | CASRPQLSYGYTF
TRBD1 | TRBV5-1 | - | CASSFRQGTGELFF
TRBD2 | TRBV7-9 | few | CASSLTGGVHEQYF
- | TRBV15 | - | CATSTRQAIAKNIQYF
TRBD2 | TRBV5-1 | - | CASSLFTSGTFGEQFF
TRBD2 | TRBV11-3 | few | CASSPISSGGVFANTGELFF
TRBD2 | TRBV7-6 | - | CASSLFLTSGSPHNEQFF
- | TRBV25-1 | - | CASSEAKQSSTDTQYF
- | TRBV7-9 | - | CASSPDSFGYTF
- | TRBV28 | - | CASSVRDPGVGGELFF
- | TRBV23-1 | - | CASSQPGSLSSPLHF
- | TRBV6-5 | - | CASLNWNTEAFF
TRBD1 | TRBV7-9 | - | CASSLVSGGETQYF
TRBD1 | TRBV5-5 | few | CASSFGQGLGYTF
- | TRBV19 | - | CASGDTEAFF
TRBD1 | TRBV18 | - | CASSPGTGNEQYF
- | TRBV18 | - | CASSPEQGQETQYF
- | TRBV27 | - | CASGLLGHEQYF
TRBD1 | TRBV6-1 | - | CASGQQGPYEQYF